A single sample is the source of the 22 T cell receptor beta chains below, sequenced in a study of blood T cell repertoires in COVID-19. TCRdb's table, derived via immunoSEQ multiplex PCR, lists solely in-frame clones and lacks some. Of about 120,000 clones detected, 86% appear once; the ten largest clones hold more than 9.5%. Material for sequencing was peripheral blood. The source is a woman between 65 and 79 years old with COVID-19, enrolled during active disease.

CDR3: CASSSLSGGDNEQFF. In nucleotides, the CDR3 is TGTGCCAGCAGTTCTCTGTCGGGGGGGGACAATGAGCAGTTCTTC. This chain connects TRBV6-5 to TRBJ2-1, with 8 bases that match TRBD2. Germline V gene lookup returns CDR1 MNHEY and CDR2 SVGAGI. CDR3 size: 15 residues. Trimming removed 4 bases from V and 5 bases from J; junction bases left unmatched: 7.

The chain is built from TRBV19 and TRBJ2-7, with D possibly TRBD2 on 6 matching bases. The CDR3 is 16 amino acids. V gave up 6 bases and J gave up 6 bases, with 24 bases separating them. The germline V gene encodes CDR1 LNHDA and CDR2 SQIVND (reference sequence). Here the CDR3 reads CASSNPGGQRSFEQYF. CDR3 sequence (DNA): TGTGCCAGTAGCAACCCCGGGGGTCAGAGGTCGTTCGAGCAGTACTTC. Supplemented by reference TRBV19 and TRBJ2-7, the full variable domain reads DGGITQSPKYLFRKEGQNVTLSCEQNLNHDAMYWYRQDPGQGLRLIYYSQIVNDFQKGDIAEGYSVSREKKESFPLTVTSAQKNPTAFYLCASSNPGGQRSFEQYFGPGTRLTVT.

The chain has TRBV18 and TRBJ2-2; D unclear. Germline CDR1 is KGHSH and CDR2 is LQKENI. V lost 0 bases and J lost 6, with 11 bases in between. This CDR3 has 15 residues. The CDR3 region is CASSPPLGAAGELFF. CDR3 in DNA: TGTGCCAGCTCACCACCGTTAGGCGCGGCCGGGGAGCTGTTTTTT.

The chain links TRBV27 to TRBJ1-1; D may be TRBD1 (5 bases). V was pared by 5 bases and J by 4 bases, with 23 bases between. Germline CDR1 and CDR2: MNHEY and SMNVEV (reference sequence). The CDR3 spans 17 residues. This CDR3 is CASSRPLSGAGSTEAFF. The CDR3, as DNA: TGTGCCAGCAGTCGCCCTCTGTCTGGGGCTGGTAGCACTGAAGCTTTCTTT.

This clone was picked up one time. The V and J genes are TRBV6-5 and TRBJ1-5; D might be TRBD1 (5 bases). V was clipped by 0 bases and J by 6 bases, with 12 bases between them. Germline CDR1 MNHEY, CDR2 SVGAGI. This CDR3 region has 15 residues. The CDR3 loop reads CASSYSGREGQPQHF. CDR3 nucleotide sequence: TGTGCCAGCAGTTACTCCGGCAGGGAGGGTCAGCCCCAGCATTTT.

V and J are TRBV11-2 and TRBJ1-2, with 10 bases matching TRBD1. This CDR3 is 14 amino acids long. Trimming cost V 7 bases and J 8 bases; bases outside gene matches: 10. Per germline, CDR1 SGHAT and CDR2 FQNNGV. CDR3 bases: TGTGCCAGCAATCGCGCGGGGACAGGGGTCGGCTACACCTTC. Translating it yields CASNRAGTGVGYTF.

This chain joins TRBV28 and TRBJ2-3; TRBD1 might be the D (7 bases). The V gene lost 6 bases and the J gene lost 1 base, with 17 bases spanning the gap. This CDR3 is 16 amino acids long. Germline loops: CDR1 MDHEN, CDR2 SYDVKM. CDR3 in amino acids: CASSLLSRGGTDTQYF. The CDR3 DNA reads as TGTGCCAGCAGCCTCCTTTCCAGGGGGGGCACAGATACGCAGTATTTT.

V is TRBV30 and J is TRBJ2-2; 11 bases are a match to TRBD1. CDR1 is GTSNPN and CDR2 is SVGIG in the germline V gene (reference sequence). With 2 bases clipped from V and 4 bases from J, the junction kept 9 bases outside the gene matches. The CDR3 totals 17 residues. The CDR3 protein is CAWSPRDRGAGTGELFF. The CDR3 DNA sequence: TGTGCCTGGAGTCCAAGGGACAGGGGGGCCGGCACCGGGGAGCTGTTTTTT.

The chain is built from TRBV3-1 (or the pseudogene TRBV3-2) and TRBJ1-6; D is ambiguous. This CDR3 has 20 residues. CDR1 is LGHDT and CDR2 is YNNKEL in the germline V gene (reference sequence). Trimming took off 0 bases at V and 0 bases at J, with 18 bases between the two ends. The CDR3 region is CASSQDAAESWVSYNSPLHF. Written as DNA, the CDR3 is TGTGCCAGCAGCCAAGATGCGGCAGAGAGTTGGGTCTCCTATAATTCACCCCTCCACTTT.

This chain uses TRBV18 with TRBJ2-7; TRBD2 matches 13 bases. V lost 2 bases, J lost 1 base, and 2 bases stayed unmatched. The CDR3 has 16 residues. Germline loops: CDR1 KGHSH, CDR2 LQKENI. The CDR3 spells CASSPVGLAGSYEQYF. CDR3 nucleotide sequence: TGTGCCAGCTCACCAGTGGGACTAGCGGGGTCCTACGAGCAGTACTTC.

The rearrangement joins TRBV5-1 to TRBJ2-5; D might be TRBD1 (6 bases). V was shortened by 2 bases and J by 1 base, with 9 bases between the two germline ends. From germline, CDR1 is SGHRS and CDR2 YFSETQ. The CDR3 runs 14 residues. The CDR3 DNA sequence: TGCGCCAGCAGCTTTTCACAGGGCCAAGAGACCCAGTACTTC. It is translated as CASSFSQGQETQYF.

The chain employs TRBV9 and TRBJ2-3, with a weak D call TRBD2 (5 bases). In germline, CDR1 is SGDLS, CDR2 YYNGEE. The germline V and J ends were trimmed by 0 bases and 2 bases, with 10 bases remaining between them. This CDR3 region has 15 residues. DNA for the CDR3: TGTGCCAGCAGCGTAGGAGGGTCTGCCACAGATACGCAGTATTTT. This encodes CASSVGGSATDTQYF.

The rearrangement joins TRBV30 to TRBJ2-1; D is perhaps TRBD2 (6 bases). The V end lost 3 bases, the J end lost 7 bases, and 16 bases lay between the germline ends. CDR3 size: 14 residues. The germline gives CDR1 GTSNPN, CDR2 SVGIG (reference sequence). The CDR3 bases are TGTGCCTGGAGACGGAGGTGGGGGGTAAATGAGCAGTTCTTC. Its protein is CAWRRRWGVNEQFF.

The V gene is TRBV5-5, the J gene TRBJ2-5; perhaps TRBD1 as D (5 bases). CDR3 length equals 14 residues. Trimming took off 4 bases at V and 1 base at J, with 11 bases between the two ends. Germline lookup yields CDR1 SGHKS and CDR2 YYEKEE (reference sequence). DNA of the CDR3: TGTGCCAGCAGCCACAGGTTACCCCAAGAGACCCAGTACTTC. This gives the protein CASSHRLPQETQYF. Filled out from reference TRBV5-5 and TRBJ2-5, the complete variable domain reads DAGVTQSPTHLIKTRGQQVTLRCSPISGHKSVSWYQQVLGQGPQFIFQYYEKEERGRGNFPDRFSARQFPNYSSELNVNALLLGDSALYLCASSHRLPQETQYFGPGTRLLVL.

CDR3 sequence reads: CASNGVTDTQYF. In DNA form, the CDR3 reads TGTGCCAGTAACGGGGTGACAGATACGCAGTATTTT. V is TRBV19 and J is TRBJ2-3; maybe TRBD2 (5 bases). The CDR3 is 12 residues long. Germline CDR1 LNHDA, CDR2 SQIVND (reference sequence). Between the trimmed V and J ends, which lost 7 bases and 3 bases, there was a span of 8 bases.

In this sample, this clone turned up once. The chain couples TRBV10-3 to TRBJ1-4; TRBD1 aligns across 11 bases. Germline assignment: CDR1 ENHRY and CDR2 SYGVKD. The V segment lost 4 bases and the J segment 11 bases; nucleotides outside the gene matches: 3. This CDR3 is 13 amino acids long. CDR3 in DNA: TGTGCCATCAGTGGAGGGGACAGGGGGAAACTGTTTTTT. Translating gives CAISGGDRGKLFF.

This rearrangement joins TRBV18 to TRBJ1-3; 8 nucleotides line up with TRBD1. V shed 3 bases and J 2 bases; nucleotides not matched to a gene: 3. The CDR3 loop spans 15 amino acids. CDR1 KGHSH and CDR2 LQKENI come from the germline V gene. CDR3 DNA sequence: TGTGCCAGCTCACCTCCGACAGGGGCTGGAAACACCATATATTTT. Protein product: CASSPPTGAGNTIYF.

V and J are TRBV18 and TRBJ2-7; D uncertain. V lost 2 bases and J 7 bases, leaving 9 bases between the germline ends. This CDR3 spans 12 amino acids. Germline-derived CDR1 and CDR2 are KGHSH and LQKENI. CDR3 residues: CASSPAVSEQYF. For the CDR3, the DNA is TGTGCCAGCTCACCAGCGGTGAGTGAGCAGTACTTC.

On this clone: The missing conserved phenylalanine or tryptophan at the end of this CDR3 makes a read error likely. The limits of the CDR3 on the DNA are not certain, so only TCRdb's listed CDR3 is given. The CDR3 sequence is CASSESFRGEMSDFY. The chain recombines TRBV2 with TRBJ1-2; the table's D call, TRBD1, has no DNA check behind it. Germline lookup yields CDR1 SNHLY and CDR2 FYNNEI. Both ends counted, the CDR3 spans 15 residues.

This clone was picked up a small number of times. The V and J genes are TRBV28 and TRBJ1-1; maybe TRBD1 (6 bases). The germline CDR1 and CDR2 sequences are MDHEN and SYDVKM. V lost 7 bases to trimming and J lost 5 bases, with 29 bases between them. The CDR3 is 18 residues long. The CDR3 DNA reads TGTGCCAGCAATGGCCGGAAGTGGGGGCCAGGACGTCGGACTGAAGCTTTCTTT. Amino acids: CASNGRKWGPGRRTEAFF.

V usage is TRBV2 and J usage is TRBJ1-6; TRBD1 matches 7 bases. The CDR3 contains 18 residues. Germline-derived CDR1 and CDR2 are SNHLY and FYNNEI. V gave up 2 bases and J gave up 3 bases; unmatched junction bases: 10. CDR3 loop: CASSEIGYRGFYNSPLHF. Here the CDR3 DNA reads TGTGCCAGCAGTGAAATCGGGTACAGGGGCTTCTATAATTCACCCCTCCACTTT.

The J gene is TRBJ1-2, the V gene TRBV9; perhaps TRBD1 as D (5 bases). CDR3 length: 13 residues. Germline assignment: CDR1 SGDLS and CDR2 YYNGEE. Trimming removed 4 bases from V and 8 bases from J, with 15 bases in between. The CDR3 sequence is CASSLDSFQGYTF. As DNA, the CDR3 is TGTGCCAGCAGCCTCGACAGTTTTCAGGGCTACACCTTC.